This record covers a single T cell receptor beta chain. The data were obtained in a study of control samples from healthy donors and cancer patients. This CDR3 spans 15 amino acids. Germline lookup yields CDR1 WSHSY and CDR2 SAAADI. Trimming took 4 bases from V and 3 from J, leaving 14 bases between them. This table comes from immunoSEQ multiplex PCR, and its TCRdb copy is limited to in-frame clones, with some not included. Of roughly 95,000 clones in the sample, 88% were seen once. The sample comprised blood. The chain carries TRBV10-2 and TRBJ2-3; D uncertain. This receptor was identified in a man aged 30-40 years in good health. CDR3 loop: CASSVTTLRTDTQYF. DNA of the CDR3: TGCGCCAGCAGTGTAACTACCTTAAGAACAGATACGCAGTATTTT.